The T cell receptor (beta chain) described here comes from a study of blood T cells in healthy people across ages (dated by TCRdb to the mid-2010s). A note on the overall study: In model experiments, template switching captured roughly one uniquely barcoded TCR beta cDNA molecule for every two T cells. Age-related changes in TCR beta repertoire diversity were measured in the study by deep sequencing normalized with unique cDNA molecular identifiers. Donors of different ages were randomly distributed across sequencing lanes to avoid experimental bias. Donors were grouped into four age groups: young (average roughly 15 years), middle-aged (about 38), aged (roughly 62) and long-lived (just over 80). The study analyzed two additional independent replicas of 1 million unique cDNA reads from the same blood draw for two donors, one aged 18 to 30 and one aged 80 or older. Overall study results and their limits: Since profiling was done on bulk unsorted PBMCs, naive and antigen-experienced compartments could not be conclusively compared. Estimates of total diversity based on one million sequenced T cells were considered lower bounds and underestimates. The CMV infection status of donors was not known, potentially confounding age-related changes in expanded clonotypes. As age increased, observed TCR beta diversity per million T cells dropped in a roughly linear way, and a significant reduction was already evident by age about 40. A strong correlation was found between observed TCR beta diversity and the percentage of naive T cells measured by flow cytometry. Compared with the aged group, the long-lived group had more naive CD4+ T cells, fewer expanded clones and increased TCR diversity, suggesting age selection.

Worth noting for this clonotype: Its antigen remains undetermined. No base-level quality is on record; no much larger clone is a single base apart.

The protocol used for the library was 5' RACE. TCRdb records Illumina HiSeq 2500 as the sequencer. A second roughly 6 to 11 cycle PCR used a sample-barcoded 5' primer and a J-beta primer mix. A template-switch 5' adaptor carrying 12 random nucleotides introduced a unique molecular identifier onto each TCR beta cDNA molecule. At least 2.5 million CDR3-containing paired-end reads were obtained from each sample. The Mint cDNA synthesis kit, primed by a TRBC-specific oligonucleotide, was used to synthesize first-strand cDNA from all RNA. Following uracil-DNA glycosylase treatment, all cDNA underwent a first 18-cycle PCR with the universal primers M1SS and BC2_uni_R. In the original analysis: For normalization, 1 million high-quality reads, each with a distinct molecular identifier, were randomly selected from each sample. Instead of being binned into consensus sequences, reads with shared molecular identifiers were discarded. MiTCR, run with a Q25 quality threshold and the strictest error-elimination algorithm, handled CDR3 identification, clonotype clustering and error correction. A nonparametric unseen species model with Euler transformation was used to estimate lower-bound total TCR beta diversity. In TCRdb, the public reads were trimmed at Q25 with fastp and aligned with MiXCR, with productive beta chains retained. Identical CDR3 protein sequences are pooled into one entry, listed with their most common genes and DNA. None of the V and J calls come from the authors' own analysis; TCRdb made them. In this sample the table shows 850,000 to 1,000,000 distinct CDR3 sequences, just over 50% of which occur a single time. The ten largest clones capture about 21% of the sample.

Donors were a few dozen systemically healthy Caucasian individuals from Russia aged 6 to 90 years. Approximately 10 milliliters of peripheral blood were collected from each donor into EDTA-treated Vacutainer tubes. Ficoll-Paque density-gradient centrifugation was used to isolate PBMCs, with at least 6 million obtained per sample. Total RNA, at least 6 micrograms per sample, was extracted from PBMCs with Trizol reagent. For every donor, an aliquot of PBMCs went through flow cytometry to measure the percentages of naive CD45RAhigh/CD27high T cells. Material: blood. This clonotype was obtained from a woman aged 60-75 years in good health.

CDR3 protein: CASSQDDVAGFYNEQFF. The nucleotide sequence reads TGCGCCAGCAGCCAAGATGACGTAGCGGGGTTCTACAATGAGCAGTTCTTC. This chain is built from TRBV4-1 and TRBJ2-1, with 8 junctional bases fitting TRBD2. Taken from the germline V gene, the CDR1 and CDR2 loops are MGHRA and YSYEKL. Relative to germline, V is missing 0 bases and J is missing 3 bases, with 7 bases of the junction outside any gene match. There are 17 amino acids in the CDR3, from cysteine to phenylalanine inclusive. Only the CDR3 DNA is retained, 51 bases long and in frame from the first base.